A selection of T cell receptor beta chains follows, all from one sample in a study of neurological immune-mediated disorders. TCRdb redid the calling of the 5' RACE reads with MiXCR, one entry per CDR3 protein. Among approximately 100,000 distinct CDR3 sequences listed, 3.5% to 4% were seen once. Sequenced: PBMCs. The receptors derive from a woman aged 18-29 years with multiple sclerosis. The CDR3 runs from the conserved cysteine through the conserved F or W. D genes are given only for firm matches. Rows give clone size only sometimes, using once, few, many, or a class for an expanded clone.

v_call	clone_size	d_call	cdr3_length	j_call	cdr3_nt	cdr3_aa
TRBV3-1	many	.	16	TRBJ2-1	TGTGCCAGCAGCCAGACACCGTCGAGCTCCTACAATGAGCAGTTCTTC	CASSQTPSSSYNEQFF
TRBV4-3	many	.	16	TRBJ1-3	TGCGCCAGCAGTCAAGGTCTCTGGGAGGCTGGAAACACCATATATTTT	CASSQGLWEAGNTIYF
TRBV6-5	once	.	13	TRBJ1-2	TGTGCCAGCGGGATGGCCGGGACCTATGGCTACACCTTC	CASGMAGTYGYTF
TRBV10-3	many	TRBD2	17	TRBJ2-6	TGTGCCATCAGTGAGAGCGGGGGGACATCTGGGGCCAACGTCCTGACTTTC	CAISESGGTSGANVLTF
TRBV7-6	many	.	16	TRBJ1-6	TGTGCCAGCAGCTCTCTGAGTGAGGCGGGGAATTCACCCCTCCACTTT	CASSSLSEAGNSPLHF
TRBV5-1	many	.	14	TRBJ2-5	TGCGCCAGCAGCTTGGTGGTAGCCGGAGAGACCCAGTACTTC	CASSLVVAGETQYF
TRBV5-1	many	TRBD1	17	TRBJ2-7	TGCGCCAGCAGCCCTCGGGTCGGGGGACAGGGGGCCTACGAGCAGTACTTC	CASSPRVGGQGAYEQYF
TRBV7-9	many	TRBD2	15	TRBJ2-5	TGTGCCAGCAGCCAGGACGGGAGGGGAGTGGAGACCCAGTACTTC	CASSQDGRGVETQYF
TRBV7-8	many	.	16	TRBJ2-7	TGTGCCAGCAGCTTAGAGGGAGTGGGTGGGCTCAAGGAGCAGTACTTC	CASSLEGVGGLKEQYF
TRBV14	many	TRBD2	16	TRBJ2-5	TGTGCCAGCAGCTCCTGGACTAGCGGGGGGCAAGAGACCCAGTACTTC	CASSSWTSGGQETQYF
TRBV20-1	many	.	14	TRBJ2-2	TGCAGTGCTAGACCGGGGAGTCAGGGCGGGGAGCTGTTTTTT	CSARPGSQGGELFF
TRBV20-1	many	TRBD2	15	TRBJ2-1	TGCAGTGCCCCCAGAGCGGGGTTCGACTACAATGAGCAGTTCTTC	CSAPRAGFDYNEQFF
TRBV7-2	many	TRBD2	19	TRBJ2-3	TGTGCCAGCAGCTTAGCTCTAGCGGGAGGGCCGAGGGGCACAGATACGCAGTATTTT	CASSLALAGGPRGTDTQYF
TRBV20-1	few	.	13	TRBJ1-5	TGCAGTGCTAGAGTATCTTTGAAACAGACCCAGCATTTT	CSARVSLKQTQHF
TRBV6-2/TRBV6-3	many	.	13	TRBJ1-1	TGTGCCAGCAGTCCTTCGGAAAACACTGAAGCTTTCTTT	CASSPSENTEAFF
TRBV20-1	many	TRBD1	14	TRBJ1-6	TGCAGTGCCGTTCGGACAGGGGGAAATTCACCCCTCCACTTT	CSAVRTGGNSPLHF
TRBV7-6	many	.	12	TRBJ2-3	TGTGCCAGCAGCGCTCATACAGATACGCAGTATTTT	CASSAHTDTQYF
TRBV6-2/TRBV6-3	many	.	13	TRBJ2-3	TGTGCCAGCAGTGGGTCGGAGGCAGATACGCAGTATTTT	CASSGSEADTQYF
TRBV5-8	many	TRBD1	16	TRBJ1-1	TGTGCCAGCAGCTTTGACAGGGGGCTTTGGGACACTGAAGCTTTCTTT	CASSFDRGLWDTEAFF
TRBV7-3	many	.	13	TRBJ2-1	TGTGCCAGCAGCACCAACTACTACAATGAGCAGTTCTTC	CASSTNYYNEQFF
TRBV7-2	many	.	12	TRBJ2-7	TGTGCCAGCAGCTTAGATACCTACGAGCAGTACTTC	CASSLDTYEQYF
TRBV11-2	many	.	16	TRBJ2-1	TGTGCCAGCAGCTCTTATGGGGGGGACAGGCGGGATGAGCAGTTCTTC	CASSSYGGDRRDEQFF
TRBV4-2	many	.	12	TRBJ2-3	TGTGCCAGCAGCCAAGGAGAGGATACGCAGTATTTT	CASSQGEDTQYF
TRBV5-1	many	.	14	TRBJ1-1	TGCGCCAGCAGCTTCTCGCTTCCTGTCACTGAAGCTTTCTTT	CASSFSLPVTEAFF
TRBV4-3	many	TRBD2	16	TRBJ2-2	TGCGCCAGCAGCCGAATAGCGGGAGTCAACACCGGGGAGCTGTTTTTT	CASSRIAGVNTGELFF
TRBV7-8	.	TRBD2	16	TRBJ2-5	TGTGCCAGCAGCCTCACTAGCGGGGGGGCTTTGGAGACCCAGTACTTC	CASSLTSGGALETQYF
TRBV5-1	many	.	15	TRBJ1-6	TGCGCCAGCAGCTTGGAACAACGGGATAATTCACCCCTCCACTTT	CASSLEQRDNSPLHF
TRBV3-1	many	.	14	TRBJ1-6	TGTGCCAGCAGCGGCCCGGGACCGAGTTCACCCCTCCACTTT	CASSGPGPSSPLHF
TRBV15	many	.	12	TRBJ2-1	TGTGCCACCAGCAGAGGTGCACCTGGGCAGTTCTTC	CATSRGAPGQFF
TRBV20-1	many	TRBD1	13	TRBJ1-5	TGCAGTGCTAGTGGGACAGGGGATCAGCCCCAGCATTTT	CSASGTGDQPQHF
TRBV28	many	TRBD2	15	TRBJ2-7	TGTGCCAGCAGTTTGGTACTAGCGGCTTCCTACGAGCAGTACTTC	CASSLVLAASYEQYF
TRBV19	many	TRBD2	15	TRBJ2-1	TGTGCCAGTAGTATCATTAGACTAGCGGACAATGAGCAGTTCTTC	CASSIIRLADNEQFF
TRBV19	many	TRBD2	14	TRBJ2-1	TGTGCCAGTAAACCACTAGCGGGGGGGGATGAGCAGTTCTTC	CASKPLAGGDEQFF
TRBV15	many	TRBD1	14	TRBJ1-2	TGTGCCACCAGCCAGGGACAGTCGGGCTATGGCTACACCTTC	CATSQGQSGYGYTF
TRBV28	many	TRBD2	18	TRBJ2-5	TGTGCCAGCAGTTTATCTACCCGGGAACTAGCGGTCCTTGAGACCCAGTACTTC	CASSLSTRELAVLETQYF
TRBV3-1	many	.	13	TRBJ1-2	TGTGCCAGCAGCCAAGATAGGGCGGGAGGCTACACCTTC	CASSQDRAGGYTF
TRBV5-5	.	.	12	TRBJ1-1	TGTGCCAGCAGCTATCGGCCAGAGCCAGCTTTCTTT	CASSYRPEPAFF
TRBV20-1	.	.	11	TRBJ2-3	TGCAGTGCCCAGGTTCTCGATACGCAGTATTTT	CSAQVLDTQYF
TRBV29-1	many	.	15	TRBJ1-2	TGCAGCGTTGAAGATCCGGCAGGGGCTGTACATGGCTACACCTTC	CSVEDPAGAVHGYTF
TRBV16	many	.	15	TRBJ1-1	TGTGCCAGCAGCCGATGGGGGGAAGTTGGCACTGAAGCTTTCTTT	CASSRWGEVGTEAFF
TRBV27	many	TRBD1	15	TRBJ2-1	TGTGCCAGCAGTTCGAGGACAGGGGGCGCGGGGGAGCAGTTCTTC	CASSSRTGGAGEQFF
TRBV12-3/TRBV12-4	few	TRBD1	11	TRBJ1-5	TGTGCCAGCAGTTTGGGCGGGACAGCGCATTTT	CASSLGGTAHF
TRBV7-9	.	.	13	TRBJ2-3	TGTGCCAGCGACCCTGGTAGCACAGATACGCAGTATTTT	CASDPGSTDTQYF
TRBV5-1	many	TRBD1	17	TRBJ2-3	TGCGCCAGCAGCTTGGCCCGAACGGGGACAGCCCCCGATACGCAGTATTTT	CASSLARTGTAPDTQYF
TRBV7-9	many	.	14	TRBJ2-1	TGTGCCACCACTTGGGGAGGGGGCTACAATGAGCAGTTCTTC	CATTWGGGYNEQFF